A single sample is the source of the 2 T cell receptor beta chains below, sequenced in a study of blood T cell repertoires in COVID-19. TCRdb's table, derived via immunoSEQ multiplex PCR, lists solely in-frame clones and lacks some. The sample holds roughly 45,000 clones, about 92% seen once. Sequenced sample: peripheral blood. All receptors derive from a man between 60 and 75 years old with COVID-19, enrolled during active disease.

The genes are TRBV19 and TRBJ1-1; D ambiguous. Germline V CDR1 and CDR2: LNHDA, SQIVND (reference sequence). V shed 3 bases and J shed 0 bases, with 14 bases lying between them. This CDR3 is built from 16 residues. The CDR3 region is CASSIDGLTMNTEAFF. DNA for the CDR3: TGTGCCAGTAGTATCGACGGCCTGACTATGAACACTGAAGCTTTCTTT.

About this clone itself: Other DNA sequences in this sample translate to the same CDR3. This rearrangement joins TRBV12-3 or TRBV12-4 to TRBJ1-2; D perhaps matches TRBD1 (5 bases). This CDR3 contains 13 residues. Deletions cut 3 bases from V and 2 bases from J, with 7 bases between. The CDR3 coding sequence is TGTGCCAGCAGTTTGCGGGGGAACTATGGCTACACCTTC. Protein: CASSLRGNYGYTF.